This TCR beta chain is drawn from a study of blood T cell repertoires in COVID-19. About the research overall: Acute-phase and convalescent COVID-19 samples originated in the United States, Italy and Spain. In each case, the material was cDNA or gDNA derived from T cells, B-cell-depleted T cells, or PBMCs.

The germline gives CDR1 SGHRS, CDR2 YFSETQ. CDR3 length equals 16 residues. V shed 1 base and J shed 0 bases, with 10 bases lying between them. On this clone: Other DNA sequences in the same sample also yield this CDR3.

Original methodology: Quantification of nucleated cells was approximated via reference gene primer amplification. Data came from immunoSEQ multiplex PCR; TCRdb stores just in-frame clones and leaves some out. V and J calls and clone size are copied from that table; D and trimming were computed from the DNA. The table records over 130,000 clones, approximately 88% of them present only once. Material: peripheral blood. The V and J genes are TRBV5-1 and TRBJ2-2; D is ambiguous. The receptor's source is a man aged 70-80 years with acute or convalescent COVID-19. This CDR3 reads CASSLSVLANTGELFF. The CDR3 DNA is TGCGCCAGCAGCTTGTCCGTATTAGCGAACACCGGGGAGCTGTTTTTT.